The 17 T cell receptor beta chains below come from one sample, sequenced in a study of blood T cells in healthy people across ages. Using a J-beta primer mix together with a sample-barcoded 5' primer, a second PCR was run for roughly 6 to 11 cycles. MiXCR was run by TCRdb on the 5' RACE reads, yielding one entry per CDR3 protein. Seen here are 600,000 to 850,000 distinct CDR3 sequences, around 25% observed once, and the top ten hold 9.4%. The sample was also reused in another study, on T cells of mothers and their children.

The sequenced material came from blood. These receptors were obtained from a boy aged 5-17 years in good health.

This clonotype was seen a handful of times. CDR3 in DNA: TGCGCCAGCAGTCGTCGGACAGGGCCGGCCTACGAGCAGTACTTC. Protein product: CASSRRTGPAYEQYF. J is TRBJ2-7 and V is TRBV10-2; 8 bases line up with TRBD1. Trimming at V came to 5 bases and at J to 2 bases, leaving 8 bases not matched to a gene. Per germline, CDR1 WSHSY and CDR2 SAAADI. The length of the CDR3 is 15 residues.

This clonotype was observed a handful of times. J is TRBJ1-5 and V is TRBV7-2; no definite D call. The CDR3 spans 16 residues. Trimming removed 2 bases at V and 0 bases at J, with 11 bases between. The V gene's germline CDR1 is SGHTA and CDR2 FQGNSA. In DNA form, the CDR3 reads TGTGCCAGCAGCTTATGGGGAGACTATAGCAATCAGCCCCAGCATTTT. Its translation is CASSLWGDYSNQPQHF.

The CDR3 nucleotides are TGCAGCGTTGAGCGGACAGGGAGCCTTTACAATGAGCAGTTCTTC. It is translated as CSVERTGSLYNEQFF. J is TRBJ2-1 and V is TRBV29-1, with 8 bases aligning to TRBD1. There are 15 residues in the CDR3. The V and J ends lost 3 bases and 4 bases, in that order; junction bases with no gene match: 8. Looked up from germline, CDR1 is SQVTM and CDR2 is ANQGSEA.

V usage is TRBV4-3 and J usage is TRBJ2-1; no clear D. The J call is doubtful: the DNA matches TRBJ2-7 better. CDR1 LGHNA and CDR2 YSLEER come from the germline V gene. CDR3 length equals 13 residues. The CDR3 DNA follows: TGCGCCAGCAGCCAAGATCTCTCCTCGGAGCAGTACTTC. Amino acids: CASSQDLSSEQYF.

Of note for this clonotype: Since no conserved phenylalanine or tryptophan closes the CDR3, a read error is the likely cause. Because the CDR3's place on the DNA is in doubt, the DNA is left out and the CDR3 is given as listed by TCRdb. This chain uses TRBV12-3 or TRBV12-4 with TRBJ2-1; the table's D call of TRBD1 was not tested on the DNA. Inclusive of both ends, the CDR3 amounts to 13 amino acids. CDR3 protein: CASSRPPGQGAIY.

This clonotype has just a few counts. The genes are TRBV11-2 and TRBJ2-5; TRBD1 agrees at 9 bases. This CDR3 contains 15 residues. In germline, CDR1 is SGHAT, CDR2 FQNNGV. With V trimmed by 2 bases and J by 2 bases, 3 bases remained unmatched. The CDR3 loop reads CASSLPDRGQETQYF. CDR3 in DNA: TGTGCCAGCAGCTTACCGGACAGGGGTCAAGAGACCCAGTACTTC.

The rearrangement links TRBV7-9 to TRBJ2-5; 7 nucleotides align to TRBD1. Per germline, CDR1 SEHNR and CDR2 FQNEAQ (reference sequence). This CDR3 region has 17 residues. With 3 bases clipped from V and 2 bases from J, the junction kept 12 bases outside the gene matches. The CDR3 DNA reads as TGTGCCAGCAGCTTGATCTATCCCGGACAGGAGCAAGAGACCCAGTACTTC. Protein sequence: CASSLIYPGQEQETQYF.

This clonotype came up a few times. The rearrangement uses TRBV25-1 and TRBJ2-5; possibly TRBD2 for D (6 bases). Looked up from germline, CDR1 is MGHDK and CDR2 is SYGVNS. V dropped 1 base and J dropped 4 bases, with 13 bases sitting between them. The CDR3 is 15 amino acids. The CDR3 region is CASSEFVGGTETQYF. For the CDR3, the DNA is TGTGCCAGCAGTGAATTCGTGGGGGGAACAGAGACCCAGTACTTC.

The chain is built from TRBV3-1 and TRBJ2-7; D uncertain. The J call could be wrong; TRBJ2-5 is a better fit for the DNA end. The CDR3 covers 13 residues. Per the germline V gene, CDR1 is LGHDT and CDR2 is YNNKEL (reference sequence). The CDR3: CASSLRHSETQYF. The DNA of the CDR3 is TGTGCCAGCAGCCTTCGACATTCCGAGACCCAGTACTTC.

The V gene is TRBV25-1, the J gene TRBJ2-7; TRBD2 agrees at 7 bases. The V and J ends lost 6 bases and 0 bases, in that order; junction bases with no gene match: 11. CDR1 is MGHDK, CDR2 SYGVNS, per germline. This CDR3 contains 16 residues. For the CDR3, the DNA is TGTGCCAGCAGCCCAAGCTCTAGCGGATCCTCCTACGAGCAGTACTTC. Residues: CASSPSSSGSSYEQYF.

In this sample, this clonotype turned up a few times. The V call is TRBV28, the J call TRBJ2-7; D ambiguous. Germline CDR1 and CDR2: MDHEN and SYDVKM. V was shortened by 1 base and J by 2 bases, with 9 bases between the two germline ends. The CDR3 is made up of 14 amino acids. The CDR3 is CASSLSESAYEQYF. The CDR3 DNA sequence: TGTGCCAGCAGTTTATCGGAATCGGCCTACGAGCAGTACTTC. The whole variable domain, filled in from reference TRBV28 and TRBJ2-7, reads DVKVTQSSRYLVKRTGEKVFLECVQDMDHENMFWYRQDPGLGLRLIYFSYDVKMKEKGDIPEGYSVSREKKERFSLILESASTNQTSMYLCASSLSESAYEQYFGPGTRLTVT.

In this sample, this clonotype turned up a few times. The chain is built from TRBV20-1 and TRBJ2-7; 11 bases align to TRBD2. The V gene end was trimmed by 3 bases and the J gene end by 0 bases; junction bases not matched to a gene: 4. In germline, CDR1 is DFQATT, CDR2 SNEGSKA (reference sequence). The CDR3 runs to 15 residues. CDR3 in amino acids: CSARLSGRDSYEQYF. For the CDR3, the DNA is TGCAGTGCTAGGCTTAGCGGGAGGGACTCCTACGAGCAGTACTTC.

The V and J genes are TRBV28 and TRBJ1-4; D is unresolved. Trimming cost V 6 bases and J 8 bases, with 13 bases left between them. Germline loops: CDR1 MDHEN, CDR2 SYDVKM. This CDR3 has 13 amino acids. This CDR3 is CASRSINREKLFF. The CDR3 DNA reads as TGTGCCAGCAGGAGTATCAATCGAGAAAAACTGTTTTTT. The whole variable domain, filled in from reference TRBV28 and TRBJ1-4, reads DVKVTQSSRYLVKRTGEKVFLECVQDMDHENMFWYRQDPGLGLRLIYFSYDVKMKEKGDIPEGYSVSREKKERFSLILESASTNQTSMYLCASRSINREKLFFGSGTQLSVL.

The chain couples TRBV5-1 to TRBJ1-4; D is undetermined. Trimming pared 0 bases from V and 3 bases from J, leaving 9 bases between. Germline values: CDR1 SGHRS, CDR2 YFSETQ. The CDR3 spans 15 residues. The DNA for the CDR3 is TGCGCCAGCAGCTTGGAGGGTTCTGCTAATGAAAAACTGTTTTTT. Translating it yields CASSLEGSANEKLFF.

This chain links TRBV6-5 with TRBJ2-3; the match to TRBD1 covers 7 bases. Trimming cost V 6 bases and J 0 bases; bases outside gene matches: 6. The CDR3 consists of 15 residues. The germline V gene has CDR1 MNHEY and CDR2 SVGAGI. The chain's CDR3 is CASSYLRGSTDTQYF. As DNA, the CDR3 is TGTGCCAGCAGCTACCTCAGGGGGAGCACAGATACGCAGTATTTT.

V and J are TRBV29-1 and TRBJ2-1; D gene ambiguous. Looked up from germline, CDR1 is SQVTM and CDR2 is ANQGSEA. The CDR3 contains 15 residues. V was clipped by 7 bases and J by 0 bases, with 16 bases between them. The CDR3 region is CSANDRVSSYNEQFF. The CDR3 DNA sequence: TGCAGCGCCAATGACCGGGTCAGCTCCTACAATGAGCAGTTCTTC.

This clonotype was seen at least ten times. The chain carries TRBV28 and TRBJ2-5, with 11 positions matching TRBD2. This CDR3 is built from 16 residues. V lost 5 bases and J lost 7; bases outside the gene matches: 12. Germline CDR1 is MDHEN and CDR2 is SYDVKM. The DNA for the CDR3 is TGTGCCAGCAGTCCCCCGACTAGCGGGGCCATGCGGACCCAGTACTTC. Protein: CASSPPTSGAMRTQYF.